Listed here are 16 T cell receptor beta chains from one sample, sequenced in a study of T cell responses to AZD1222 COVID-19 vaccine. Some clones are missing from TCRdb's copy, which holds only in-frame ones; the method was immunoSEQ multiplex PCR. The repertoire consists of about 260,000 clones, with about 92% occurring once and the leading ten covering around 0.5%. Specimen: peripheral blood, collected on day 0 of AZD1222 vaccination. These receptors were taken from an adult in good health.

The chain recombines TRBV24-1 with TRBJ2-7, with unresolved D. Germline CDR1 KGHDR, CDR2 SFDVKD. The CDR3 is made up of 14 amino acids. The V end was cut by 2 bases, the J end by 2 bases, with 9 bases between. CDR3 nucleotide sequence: TGTGCCACCAGTGATTCCGACCGCCCCTACGAGCAGTACTTC. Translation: CATSDSDRPYEQYF.

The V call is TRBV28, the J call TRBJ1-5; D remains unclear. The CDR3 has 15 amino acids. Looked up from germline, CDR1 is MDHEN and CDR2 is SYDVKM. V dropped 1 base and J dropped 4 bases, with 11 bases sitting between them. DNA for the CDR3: TGTGCCAGCAGTTTATCCACCGGCGGAAATCAGCCCCAGCATTTT. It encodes CASSLSTGGNQPQHF.

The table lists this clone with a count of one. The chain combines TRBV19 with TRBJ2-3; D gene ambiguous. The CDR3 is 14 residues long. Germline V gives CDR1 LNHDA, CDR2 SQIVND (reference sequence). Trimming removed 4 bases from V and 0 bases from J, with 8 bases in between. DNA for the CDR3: TGTGCCAGTAGTAAGGCGGCTAGCACAGATACGCAGTATTTT. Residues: CASSKAASTDTQYF. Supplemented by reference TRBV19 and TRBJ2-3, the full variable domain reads DGGITQSPKYLFRKEGQNVTLSCEQNLNHDAMYWYRQDPGQGLRLIYYSQIVNDFQKGDIAEGYSVSREKKESFPLTVTSAQKNPTAFYLCASSKAASTDTQYFGPGTRLTVL.

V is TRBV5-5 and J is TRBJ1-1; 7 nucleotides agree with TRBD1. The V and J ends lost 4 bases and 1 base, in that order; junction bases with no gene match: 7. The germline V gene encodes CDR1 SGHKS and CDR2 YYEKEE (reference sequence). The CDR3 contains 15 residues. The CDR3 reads CASSGYRGPNTEAFF. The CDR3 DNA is TGTGCCAGCAGCGGTTACAGGGGACCGAACACTGAAGCTTTCTTT.

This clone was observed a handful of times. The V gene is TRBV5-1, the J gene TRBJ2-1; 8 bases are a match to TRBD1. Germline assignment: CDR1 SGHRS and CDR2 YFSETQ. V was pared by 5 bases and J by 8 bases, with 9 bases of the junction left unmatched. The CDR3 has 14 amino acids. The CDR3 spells CASRPSTGVDEQFF. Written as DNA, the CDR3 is TGCGCCAGCAGGCCTTCGACAGGGGTCGATGAGCAGTTCTTC.

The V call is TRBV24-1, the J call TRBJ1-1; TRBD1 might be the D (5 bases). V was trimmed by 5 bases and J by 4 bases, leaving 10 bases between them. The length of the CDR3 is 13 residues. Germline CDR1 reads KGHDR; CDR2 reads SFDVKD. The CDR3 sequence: CATSGGGSTEAFF. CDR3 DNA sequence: TGTGCCACCAGTGGGGGGGGGAGCACTGAAGCTTTCTTT.

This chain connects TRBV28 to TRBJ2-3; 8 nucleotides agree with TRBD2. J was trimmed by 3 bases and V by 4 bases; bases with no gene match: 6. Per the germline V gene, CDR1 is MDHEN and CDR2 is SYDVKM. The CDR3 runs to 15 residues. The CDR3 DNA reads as TGTGCCAGCAGTTCACCCCCGGGAGGGACAGATACGCAGTATTTT. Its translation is CASSSPPGGTDTQYF.

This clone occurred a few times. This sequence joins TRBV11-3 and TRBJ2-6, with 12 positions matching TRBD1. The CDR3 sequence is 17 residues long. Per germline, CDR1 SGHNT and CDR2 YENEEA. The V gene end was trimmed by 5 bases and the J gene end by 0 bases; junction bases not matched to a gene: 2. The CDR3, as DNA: TGTGCCAGCAGCGGGACAGGGGGCTCCTCTGGGGCCAACGTCCTGACTTTC. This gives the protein CASSGTGGSSGANVLTF.

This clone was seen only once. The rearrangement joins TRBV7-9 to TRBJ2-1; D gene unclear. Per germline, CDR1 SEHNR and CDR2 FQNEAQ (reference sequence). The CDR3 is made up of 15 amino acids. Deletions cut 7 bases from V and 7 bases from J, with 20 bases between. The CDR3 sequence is CASTPGPGLINEQFF. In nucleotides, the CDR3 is TGTGCCAGCACCCCTGGCCCCGGGCTTATAAATGAGCAGTTCTTC.

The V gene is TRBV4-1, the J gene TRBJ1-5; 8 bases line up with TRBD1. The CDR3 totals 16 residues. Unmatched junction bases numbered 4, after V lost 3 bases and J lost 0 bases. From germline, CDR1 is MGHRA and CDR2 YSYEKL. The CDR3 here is CASSHPGTGSNQPQHF. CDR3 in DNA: TGCGCCAGCAGCCATCCCGGGACAGGTAGCAATCAGCCCCAGCATTTT.

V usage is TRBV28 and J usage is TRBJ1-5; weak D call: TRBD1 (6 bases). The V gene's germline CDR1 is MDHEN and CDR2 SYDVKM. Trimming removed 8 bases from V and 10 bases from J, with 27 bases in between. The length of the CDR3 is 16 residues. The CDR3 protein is CASRINRARRVEPQHF. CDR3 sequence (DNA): TGTGCCAGCCGAATCAACAGGGCGCGTCGTGTGGAACCCCAGCATTTT.

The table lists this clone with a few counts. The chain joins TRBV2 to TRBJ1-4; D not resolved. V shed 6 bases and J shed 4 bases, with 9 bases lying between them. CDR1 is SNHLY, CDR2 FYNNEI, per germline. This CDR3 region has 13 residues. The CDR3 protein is CASRGISNEKLFF. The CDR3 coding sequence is TGTGCCAGCAGGGGGATTAGTAATGAAAAACTGTTTTTT.

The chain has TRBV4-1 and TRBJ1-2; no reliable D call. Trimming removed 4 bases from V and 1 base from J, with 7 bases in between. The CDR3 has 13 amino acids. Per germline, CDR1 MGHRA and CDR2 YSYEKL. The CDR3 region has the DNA TGCGCCAGCAGCCCCCACAATAACTATGGCTACACCTTC. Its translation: CASSPHNNYGYTF.

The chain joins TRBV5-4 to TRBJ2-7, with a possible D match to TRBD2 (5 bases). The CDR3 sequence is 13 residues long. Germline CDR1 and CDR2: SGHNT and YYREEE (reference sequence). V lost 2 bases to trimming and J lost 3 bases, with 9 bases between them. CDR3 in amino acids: CASSFGRDYEQYF. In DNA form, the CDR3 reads TGTGCCAGCAGCTTTGGACGGGACTACGAGCAGTACTTC.

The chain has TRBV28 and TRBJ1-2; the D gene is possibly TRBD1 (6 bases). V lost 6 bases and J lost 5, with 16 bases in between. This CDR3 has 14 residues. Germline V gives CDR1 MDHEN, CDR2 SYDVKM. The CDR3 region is CASRDQGRRYGYTF. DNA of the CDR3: TGTGCCAGCAGGGACCAGGGGAGGAGGTATGGCTACACCTTC.

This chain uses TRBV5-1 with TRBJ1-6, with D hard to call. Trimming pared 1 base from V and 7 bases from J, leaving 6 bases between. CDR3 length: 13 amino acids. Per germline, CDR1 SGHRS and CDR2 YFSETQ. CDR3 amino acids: CASSLTANSPLHF. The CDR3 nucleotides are TGCGCCAGCAGCTTGACAGCAAATTCACCCCTCCACTTT.